The T cell receptor beta chain described here comes from a study of T cells in localized non-small cell lung cancer. CDR1 and CDR2 from the germline V gene are GTSNPN and SVGIG (reference sequence). V was pared by 5 bases and J by 0 bases, with 12 bases of the junction left unmatched. CDR3 length: 17 amino acids. Sequencing used immunoSEQ multiplex PCR; TCRdb keeps in-frame clones, though not all of them. This table holds tens of thousands of clones, 88% found once. General study points: Uninvolved neighboring lung showed the greatest T cell clonality, exceeding tumor. Elevated circulating T cell density in blood was associated with longer overall survival. Heterogeneity remains possible, as sequencing covered one tumor region only. In adjacent lung appeared a median around 55 of the top 100 tumor clones.

Concerning this clone itself: Its target is not known.

The receptor was derived from a woman between 35 and 75 years old with stage III lung adenocarcinoma. V is TRBV30 and J is TRBJ2-1, with 8 nucleotides matching TRBD2. Specimen: peripheral blood mononuclear cells, collected before any cancer treatment. As DNA, the CDR3 is TGTGCCTGGCGGGTGGTTTGCGGGACTAGCTCCTACAATGAGCAGTTCTTC. Protein: CAWRVVCGTSSYNEQFF.